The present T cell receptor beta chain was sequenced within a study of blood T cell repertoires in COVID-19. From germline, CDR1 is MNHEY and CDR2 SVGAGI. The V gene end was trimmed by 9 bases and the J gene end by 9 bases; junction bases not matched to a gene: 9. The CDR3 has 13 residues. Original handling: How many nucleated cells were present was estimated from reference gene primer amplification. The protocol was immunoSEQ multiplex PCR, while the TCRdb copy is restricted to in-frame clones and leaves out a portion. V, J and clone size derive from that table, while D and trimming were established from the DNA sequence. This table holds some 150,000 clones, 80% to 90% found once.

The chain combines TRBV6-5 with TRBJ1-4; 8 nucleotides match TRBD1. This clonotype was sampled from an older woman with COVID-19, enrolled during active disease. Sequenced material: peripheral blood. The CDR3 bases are TGTGCCAGACGACAGGGGACAAAGAAAAAACTGTTTTTT. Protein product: CARRQGTKKKLFF.